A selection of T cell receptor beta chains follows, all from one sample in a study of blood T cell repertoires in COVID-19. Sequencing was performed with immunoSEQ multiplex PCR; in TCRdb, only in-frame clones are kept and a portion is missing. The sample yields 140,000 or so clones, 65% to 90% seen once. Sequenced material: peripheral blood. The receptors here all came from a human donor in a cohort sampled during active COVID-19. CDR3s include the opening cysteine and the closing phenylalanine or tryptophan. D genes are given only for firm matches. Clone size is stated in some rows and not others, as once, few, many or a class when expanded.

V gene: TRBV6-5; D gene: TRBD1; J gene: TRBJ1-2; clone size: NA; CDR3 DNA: TGTGCCAACCGACAGGGGGGCCTAGGTGGCTACACCTTC; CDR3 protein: CANRQGGLGGYTF
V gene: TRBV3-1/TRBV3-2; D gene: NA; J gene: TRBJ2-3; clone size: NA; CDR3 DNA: TGTGCCAGCAGCCAAGGGGGTCTTGGAAGGCGGAGGACAGATACGCAGTATTTT; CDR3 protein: CASSQGGLGRRRTDTQYF
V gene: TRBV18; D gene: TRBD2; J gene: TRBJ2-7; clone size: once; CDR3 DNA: TGTGCCAGCTCACCAAGGCCTAGCGGCACGGGCGAGCAGTACTTC; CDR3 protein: CASSPRPSGTGEQYF
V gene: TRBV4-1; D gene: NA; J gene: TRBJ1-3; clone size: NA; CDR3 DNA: TGCGCCAGCAGCCAAGATTTTCCCTCTTTCGGAAACACCATATATTTT; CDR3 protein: CASSQDFPSFGNTIYF
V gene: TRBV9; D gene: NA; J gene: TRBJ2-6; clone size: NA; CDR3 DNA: TGTGCCAGCAGCGGTCTGAGGGCTGGGGCCAACGTCCTGACTTTC; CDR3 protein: CASSGLRAGANVLTF
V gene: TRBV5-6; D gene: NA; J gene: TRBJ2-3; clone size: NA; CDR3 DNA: TGTGCCAGCAGCTTGTCTCGGGATACGCAGTATTTT; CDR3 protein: CASSLSRDTQYF
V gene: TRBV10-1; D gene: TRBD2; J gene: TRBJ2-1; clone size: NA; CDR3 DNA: TGCGCCACCTACCCTTGGCGGGAGAAGGGATCCTACAATGAGCAGTTCTTC; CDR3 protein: CATYPWREKGSYNEQFF
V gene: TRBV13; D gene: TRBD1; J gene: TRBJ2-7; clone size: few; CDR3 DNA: TGTGCCAGCAGCCCTCAACGGACAGGGGGCTACGAGCAGTACTTC; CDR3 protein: CASSPQRTGGYEQYF
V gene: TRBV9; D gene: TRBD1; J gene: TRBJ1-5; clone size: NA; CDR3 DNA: TGTGCCAGCAGCGCAGGACAGGGAATCGAGGGTCAGCCCCAGCATTTT; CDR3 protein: CASSAGQGIEGQPQHF
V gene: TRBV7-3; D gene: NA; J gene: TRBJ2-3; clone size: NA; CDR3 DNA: TGTGCCAGCAGCCCAACCAGACAGCGACTTGACACAGATACGCAGTATTTT; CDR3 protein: CASSPTRQRLDTDTQYF
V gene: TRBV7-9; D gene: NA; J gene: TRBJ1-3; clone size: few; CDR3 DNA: TGTGCCAGCAGCCCCAGGGAAGTTGGCACCATATATTTT; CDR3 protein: CASSPREVGTIYF
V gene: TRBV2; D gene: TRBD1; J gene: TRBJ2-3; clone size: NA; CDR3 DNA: TGTGCCAGCAGCCGAGACAGGGGTTCCGCAGATACGCAGTATTTT; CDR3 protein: CASSRDRGSADTQYF
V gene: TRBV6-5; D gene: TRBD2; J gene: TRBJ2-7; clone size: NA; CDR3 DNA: TGTGCCAGCAGTTACACCGGGACTAGCGGGACCTACGAGCAGTACTTC; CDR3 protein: CASSYTGTSGTYEQYF
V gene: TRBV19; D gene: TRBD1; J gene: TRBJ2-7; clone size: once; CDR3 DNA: TGTGCCAGTAGTTTCCGGGACAGCTACGAGCAGTACTTC; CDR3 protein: CASSFRDSYEQYF
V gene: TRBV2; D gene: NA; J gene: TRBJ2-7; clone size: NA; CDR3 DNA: TGTGCCAGCAGTGAAGCATGGGGGCTCTACGAGCAGTACTTC; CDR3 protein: CASSEAWGLYEQYF
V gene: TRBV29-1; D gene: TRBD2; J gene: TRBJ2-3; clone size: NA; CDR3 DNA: TGCAGCGTTGGAGGACTAGCTCCAGATACGCAGTATTTT; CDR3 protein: CSVGGLAPDTQYF
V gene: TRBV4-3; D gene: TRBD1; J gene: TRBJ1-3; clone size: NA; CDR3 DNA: TGCGCCAGCAGCCAAGTACAGGGGGCGTCTGGAAACACCATATATTTT; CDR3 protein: CASSQVQGASGNTIYF
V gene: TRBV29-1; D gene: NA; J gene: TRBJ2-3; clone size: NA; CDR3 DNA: NA; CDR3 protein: CSVAQGAGDYTKYF
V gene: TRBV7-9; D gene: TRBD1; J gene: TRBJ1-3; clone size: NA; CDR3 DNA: TGTGCCAGCAGCTTAGGGTCAGGGGGTCCTGATGGAAACACCATATATTTT; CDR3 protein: CASSLGSGGPDGNTIYF
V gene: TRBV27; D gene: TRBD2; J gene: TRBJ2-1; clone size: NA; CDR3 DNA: TGTGCCAGCAAAGCGGGAGATGGGAATGAGCAGTTCTTC; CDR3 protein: CASKAGDGNEQFF
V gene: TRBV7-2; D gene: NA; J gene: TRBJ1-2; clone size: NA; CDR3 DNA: TGTGCCAGCAGCCCAAGCCCCAGGAGAGGGTATGGCTACACCTTC; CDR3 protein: CASSPSPRRGYGYTF
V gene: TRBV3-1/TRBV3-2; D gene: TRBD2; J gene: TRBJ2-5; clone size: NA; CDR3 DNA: TGTGCCAGCAGCCAGGGACTAGCGGGAGTCTCAACCCAGTACTTC; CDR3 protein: CASSQGLAGVSTQYF
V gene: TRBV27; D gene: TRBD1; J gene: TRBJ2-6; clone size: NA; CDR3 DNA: TGTGCCAGCAGTTTAACCGGACAGGTATTCTCTGGGGCCAACGTCCTGACTTTC; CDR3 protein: CASSLTGQVFSGANVLTF
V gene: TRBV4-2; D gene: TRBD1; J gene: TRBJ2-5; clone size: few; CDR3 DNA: TGTGCCAGCAGCCAAGCGACGGGGACAGGGGGGGAGACCCAGTACTTC; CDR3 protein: CASSQATGTGGETQYF
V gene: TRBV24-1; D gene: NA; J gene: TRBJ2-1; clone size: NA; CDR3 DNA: TGTGCCGCCACCCCCCGGGGATCCTACAATGAGCAGTTCTTC; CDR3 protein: CAATPRGSYNEQFF
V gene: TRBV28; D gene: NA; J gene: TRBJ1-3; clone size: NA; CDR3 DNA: TGTGCCAGCAGTCCCCCGGCGGAAGGTTCCTCTGGAAACACCATATATTTT; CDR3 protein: CASSPPAEGSSGNTIYF
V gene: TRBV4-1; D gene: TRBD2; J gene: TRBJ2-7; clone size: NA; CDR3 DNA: TGCGCCAGCAGCCAAGACCCGGGGGGTTCCTACGAGCAGTACTTC; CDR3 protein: CASSQDPGGSYEQYF
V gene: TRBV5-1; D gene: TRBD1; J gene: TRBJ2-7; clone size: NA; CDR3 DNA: TGCGCCAGCCGGACCGGGACAGCCGAAAACGAGCAGTACTTC; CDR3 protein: CASRTGTAENEQYF
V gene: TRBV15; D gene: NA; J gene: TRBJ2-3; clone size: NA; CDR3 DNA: TGTGCCACCAGCAGAGACGGGCGGGAACTTGATACGCAGTATTTT; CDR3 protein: CATSRDGRELDTQYF
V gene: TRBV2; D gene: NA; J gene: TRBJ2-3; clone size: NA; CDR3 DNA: TGTGCCAGCAGTGATGGCTCAGGGGACCGCGATACGCAGTATTTT; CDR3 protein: CASSDGSGDRDTQYF
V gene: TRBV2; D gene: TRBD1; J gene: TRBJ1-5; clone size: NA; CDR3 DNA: TGTGCCAGCAAGAAGACAGGGAGCACTCAGCCCCAGCATTTT; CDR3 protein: CASKKTGSTQPQHF
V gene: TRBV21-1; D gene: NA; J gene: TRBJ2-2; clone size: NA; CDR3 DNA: TGTGCCAGCAGCAAATCCGGGAACACCGGGGAGCTGTTTTTT; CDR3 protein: CASSKSGNTGELFF
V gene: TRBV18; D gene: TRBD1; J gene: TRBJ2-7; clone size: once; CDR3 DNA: TGTGCCAGCTCACCTACAAGACAGGGCAACGAGCAGTACTTC; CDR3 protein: CASSPTRQGNEQYF
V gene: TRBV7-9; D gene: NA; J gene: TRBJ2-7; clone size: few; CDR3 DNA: TGTGCCAGCAGCTCCCCCTCGTCCTACGAGCAGTACTTC; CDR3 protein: CASSSPSSYEQYF
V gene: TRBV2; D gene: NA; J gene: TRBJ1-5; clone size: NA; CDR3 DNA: TGTGCCAGCATGGAACAGGGCTATCAGCCCCAGCATTTT; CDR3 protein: CASMEQGYQPQHF
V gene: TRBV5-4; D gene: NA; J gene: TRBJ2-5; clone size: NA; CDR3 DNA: TGTGCCAGCAGCTTGTACAGCTCAGGGACCCAGTACTTC; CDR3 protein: CASSLYSSGTQYF
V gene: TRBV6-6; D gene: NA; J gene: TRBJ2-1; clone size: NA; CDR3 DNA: TGTGCCAGCAGTTATGGCGGGATCAATGAGCAGTTCTTC; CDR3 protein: CASSYGGINEQFF
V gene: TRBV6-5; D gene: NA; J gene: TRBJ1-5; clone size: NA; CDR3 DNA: TGTGCCAGCCAGGACAGTAGCAATCAGCCCCAGCATTTT; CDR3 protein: CASQDSSNQPQHF
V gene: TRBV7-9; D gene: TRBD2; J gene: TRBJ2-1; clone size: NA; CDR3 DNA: TGTGCCAGCAGCTCTAGCGGGAATGACTACAATGAGCAGTTCTTC; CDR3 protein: CASSSSGNDYNEQFF
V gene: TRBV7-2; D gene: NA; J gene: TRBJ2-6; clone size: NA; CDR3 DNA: TGTGCCAGCAACCCAGAGAGGCGGATCGCCGGTACTGGGGCCAACGTCCTGACTTTC; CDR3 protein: CASNPERRIAGTGANVLTF
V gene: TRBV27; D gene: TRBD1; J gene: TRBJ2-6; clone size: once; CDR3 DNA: TGTGCCAGCAGTTTAAAAGGCCGGTGGGGGACAGGGCGGCCTGGGGCCAACGTCCTGACTTTC; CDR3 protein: CASSLKGRWGTGRPGANVLTF
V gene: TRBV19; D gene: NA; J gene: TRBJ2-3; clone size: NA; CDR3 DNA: TGTGCCAGTAGTATGAGGGTAGCGGAACCGACAGATACGCAGTATTTT; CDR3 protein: CASSMRVAEPTDTQYF
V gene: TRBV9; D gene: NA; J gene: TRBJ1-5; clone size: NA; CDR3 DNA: TGTGCCAGCAGCGGAGAAAATCAGCCCCAGCATTTT; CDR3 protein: CASSGENQPQHF
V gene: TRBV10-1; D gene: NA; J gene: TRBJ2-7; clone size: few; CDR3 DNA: TGCGCCAGCAGTGTCGAAGTAGCTGTCTACGAGCAGTACTTC; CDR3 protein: CASSVEVAVYEQYF
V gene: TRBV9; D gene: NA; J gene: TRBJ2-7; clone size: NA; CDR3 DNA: TGTGCCAGCAGCAGAGGGTCTGCGGAAGCCTACGAGCAGTACTTC; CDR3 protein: CASSRGSAEAYEQYF